This T cell receptor beta chain comes out of a study of blood T cell repertoires in COVID-19 (TCRdb year 2020). Turning to the overall study: Samples covering the acute and convalescent phases of COVID-19 were provided by collaborators in the United States, Italy and Spain. The repertoires were made available in a free public database intended to serve as a resource for research on the immune response to SARS-CoV-2. The material from the prospective study consisted of cDNA or gDNA derived from T cells, B-cell-depleted T cells, or PBMCs. The samples were drawn from the first 160 participants of the ongoing ImmuneRACE study and from 950 to 1,500 subjects provided by 6 global collaborators. HLA class I and class II types, where available, came from metadata supplied by the sample provider rather than from assay-based typing. Subjects who had been exposed to COVID-19, were actively infected with it, or had recovered from it provided the deeply sampled blood TCRbeta repertoires that made up the dataset. Sample metadata almost always included a de-identified subject ID, COVID-19 status, age in years and sex. The study at large found these results: How much clinical and demographic metadata was included differed by source and by participant, and the metadata was provided uncurated.

The V and J ends are trimmed by 5 bases and 2 bases, leaving 7 bases between them. Via the germline V gene (reference sequence), CDR1 is GTSNPN and CDR2 SVGIG. The CDR3 measures 11 amino acids from cysteine to phenylalanine. The retained sequence is limited to the CDR3, 33 bases, with the frame set at the first base. The immunoSEQ Assay, a bias-controlled multiplex PCR, was used to amplify TCRbeta CDR3 regions from genomic DNA. As for how the authors treated the data: Nucleated cell counts per sample were estimated from amplification of reference gene primers within the assay. Sequence reads were collapsed and filtered to measure the absolute abundance of every unique TCRbeta CDR3 rearrangement. For each sample, productive Simpson clonality was calculated as the square root of Simpson's diversity index over productive rearrangements. TCRdb provides this immuneACCESS table in a form limited to in-frame rearrangements. Some clones are lacking; in checked studies, under half of them reflect an unresolved V gene, and why the rest are absent is not known. D and trimming were read from the DNA, whereas the V and J calls and clone size are those reported in that table. This sample comprises 56,000 or so clones, 75% to 95% of them detected only once. Under 7% of the sample goes to the ten largest clones.

Whole blood was collected in K2EDTA tubes by collaborating institutions according to the institutions' own protocols. For TCRbeta analysis, collaborators shipped samples as frozen whole blood, isolated PBMCs, or DNA extracted from either of those sample types. About this clone: Its antigen is not yet known. Base quality data are lacking; no much larger clone is found one base away.

Recombination connected TRBV30 to TRBJ2-7; TRBD1 is possibly the D segment (6 matching bases). The sequencing sample was made of peripheral blood. This clonotype was obtained from a man aged 45-60 years with active COVID-19. The CDR3 sequence is CAWQGPYEQYF. In nucleotide form, the sequence is TGTGCCTGGCAGGGGCCCTACGAGCAGTACTTC.